This TCR beta chain was captured in a study of T-cell memory formation after mild COVID-19. Study overall: Clusters of TCRs were largely donor specific.

This clonotype was seen more than once but under ten times. Its antigen is currently unknown. V lost 4 bases, J lost 10 bases, and 23 bases lay in between. CDR3 length: 16 amino acids. Germline assignment: CDR1 SGHDN and CDR2 FVKESK. Regarding the study as a whole: Mainly in CM and EM were contracting CD4+ clones; CD8+ were in EMRA.

TCR alpha and TCR beta cDNA libraries carrying sample barcodes and UMIs came from 5'RACE with constant-segment primers. TCRdb re-analysed the 5' RACE reads in MiXCR, keeping a single row per CDR3 protein. The sample lists over 350,000 distinct CDR3 sequences; 24% were seen once. The chain uses TRBV14 and TRBJ2-1; D may be TRBD1 (6 bases). The sample consisted of PBMCs or a T cell subset sorted from them (not recorded which). This receptor was obtained from an adult woman who had mild COVID-19 (a few samples of this study predate the infection). Cell type and time point are not known. DNA of the CDR3: TGTGCCAGCAGCCGGATGGGGACCGGACAGCAAAAGGAGCAGTTCTTC. Translating it yields CASSRMGTGQQKEQFF. Complete variable domain (other parts from reference TRBV14 and TRBJ2-1): EAGVTQFPSHSVIEKGQTVTLRCDPISGHDNLYWYRRVMGKEIKFLLHFVKESKQDESGMPNNRFLAERTGGTYSTLKVQPAELEDSGVYFCASSRMGTGQQKEQFFGPGTRLTVL.